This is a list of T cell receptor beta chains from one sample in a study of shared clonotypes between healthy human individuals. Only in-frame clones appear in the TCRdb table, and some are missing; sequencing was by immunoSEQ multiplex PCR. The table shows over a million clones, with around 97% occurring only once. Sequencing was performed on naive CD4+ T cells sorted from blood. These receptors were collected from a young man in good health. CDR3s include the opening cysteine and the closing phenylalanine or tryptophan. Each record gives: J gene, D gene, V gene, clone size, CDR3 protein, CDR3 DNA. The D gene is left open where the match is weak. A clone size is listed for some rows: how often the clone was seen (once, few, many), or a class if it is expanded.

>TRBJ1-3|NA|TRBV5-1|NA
CASARGSGNTIYF
TGCGCCAGCGCCAGGGGCTCTGGAAACACCATATATTTT
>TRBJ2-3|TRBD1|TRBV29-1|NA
CSIKDRGTADTQYF
TGCAGCATAAAAGACAGGGGTACAGCAGATACGCAGTATTTT
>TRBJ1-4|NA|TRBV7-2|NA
CASSTTFQAEKLFF
TGTGCCAGCAGCACGACATTTCAGGCTGAAAAACTGTTTTTT
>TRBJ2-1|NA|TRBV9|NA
CASSVEGGRAYNEQFF
TGTGCCAGCAGCGTAGAGGGGGGAAGGGCCTACAATGAGCAGTTCTTC
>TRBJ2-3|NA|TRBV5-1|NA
CASSATYGDTQYF
TGCGCCAGCAGCGCAACATACGGGGATACGCAGTATTTT
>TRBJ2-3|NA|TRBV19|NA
CASSSRALEGTDTQYF
TGTGCCAGTAGTTCCCGGGCCCTCGAGGGCACAGATACGCAGTATTTT
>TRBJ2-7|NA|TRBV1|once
CTSSQVALAGSWADYEQYF
TGCACCAGCAGCCAAGTCGCACTAGCGGGAAGTTGGGCCGACTACGAGCAGTACTTC
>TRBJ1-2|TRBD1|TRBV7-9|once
CASRPAGQGAVTF
TGTGCCAGCAGACCCGCCGGACAGGGGGCGGTCACCTTC
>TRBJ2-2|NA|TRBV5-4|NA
CASSLFRLPGELFF
TGTGCCAGCAGCTTGTTTCGTTTGCCCGGGGAGCTGTTTTTT
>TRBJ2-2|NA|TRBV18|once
CASSPLQGRNTGELFF
TGTGCCAGCTCACCACTTCAGGGCCGAAACACCGGGGAGCTGTTTTTT
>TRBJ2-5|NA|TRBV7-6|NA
CASSSLGGTQYF
TGTGCCAGCAGCTCGTTGGGCGGGACCCAGTACTTC
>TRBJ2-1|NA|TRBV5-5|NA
CASSLGPFNEQFF
TGTGCCAGCAGCCTGGGACCCTTCAATGAGCAGTTCTTC
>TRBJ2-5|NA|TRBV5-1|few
CASSLGQGQETQYF
TGCGCCAGCAGCTTGGGGCAGGGCCAAGAGACCCAGTACTTC
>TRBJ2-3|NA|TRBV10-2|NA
CASSELEWAPDTQYF
TGCGCCAGCAGTGAACTGGAGTGGGCCCCAGATACGCAGTATTTT
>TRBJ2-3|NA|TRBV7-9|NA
CASSLRARQADTQYF
TGTGCCAGCAGCTTAAGGGCCCGTCAGGCAGATACGCAGTATTTT
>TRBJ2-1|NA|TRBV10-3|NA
CAISESGDPSYNEQFF
TGTGCCATCAGTGAGTCGGGGGATCCCTCCTACAATGAGCAGTTCTTC
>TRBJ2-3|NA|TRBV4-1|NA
CASSQDWPKGDTQYF
TGCGCCAGCAGCCAAGATTGGCCAAAGGGAGATACGCAGTATTTT
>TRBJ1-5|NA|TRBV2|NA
CASSEQSRGPQHF
TGTGCCAGCAGTGAACAGTCACGGGGGCCCCAGCATTTT
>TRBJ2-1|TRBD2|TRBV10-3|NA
CATTSLLGTSGSAGEQFF
TGTGCCACGACGTCGCTCCTTGGGACTAGCGGGAGTGCAGGTGAGCAGTTCTTC
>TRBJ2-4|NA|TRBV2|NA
CASRTDTKNIQYF
TGTGCCAGTAGGACAGATACCAAAAACATTCAGTACTTC
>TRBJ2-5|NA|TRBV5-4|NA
CASSLSLPSAETQYF
TGTGCCAGCAGCTTATCTCTCCCTAGCGCAGAGACCCAGTACTTC
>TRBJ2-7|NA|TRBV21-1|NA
CASSKASGQGPSYEQYF
TGTGCCAGCAGCAAAGCGTCCGGGCAGGGGCCGTCCTACGAGCAGTACTTC
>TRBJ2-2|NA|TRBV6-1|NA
CASSEEVFTGELFF
TGTGCCAGCAGTGAGGAGGTGTTCACCGGGGAGCTGTTTTTT
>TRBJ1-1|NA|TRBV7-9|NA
CASSLVKVAIEAFF
TGTGCCAGCAGCCTCGTTAAGGTGGCGATTGAAGCTTTCTTT
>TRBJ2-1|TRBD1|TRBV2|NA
CASRDRDNEQFF
TGTGCCAGCAGGGACAGGGACAATGAGCAGTTCTTC
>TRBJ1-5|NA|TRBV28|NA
CASSLPGQPQHF
TGTGCCAGCAGTTTACCGGGCCAGCCCCAGCATTTT
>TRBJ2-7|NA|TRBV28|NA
CASSYPRGAWSYEQYF
TGTGCCAGCAGTTATCCCAGGGGCGCGTGGTCATACGAGCAGTACTTC
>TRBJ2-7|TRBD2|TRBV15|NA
CATSRSGLAAYEQYF
TGTGCCACCAGCAGGTCGGGACTAGCGGCCTACGAGCAGTACTTC
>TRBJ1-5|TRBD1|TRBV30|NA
CASRDRGNQPQHF
TGTGCCTCCCGGGACAGGGGCAATCAGCCCCAGCATTTT
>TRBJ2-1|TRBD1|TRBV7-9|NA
CASSLTRGQSNNEQFF
TGTGCCAGCAGCTTAACCCGGGGACAGTCCAACAATGAGCAGTTCTTC
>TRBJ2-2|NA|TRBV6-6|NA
CASSHGASANTGELFF
TGTGCCAGCAGCCACGGGGCATCAGCGAACACCGGGGAGCTGTTTTTT
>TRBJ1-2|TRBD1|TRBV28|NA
CASSRQGLNYGYTF
TGTGCCAGCAGCCGACAGGGATTAAACTATGGCTACACCTTC
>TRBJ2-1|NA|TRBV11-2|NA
CASSLDLGLGSYNEQFF
TGTGCCAGCAGCTTAGATCTGGGGCTGGGTTCCTACAATGAGCAGTTCTTC
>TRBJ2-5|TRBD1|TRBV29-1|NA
CSVVGGGQGETQYF
TGCAGCGTCGTGGGGGGGGGACAGGGAGAGACCCAGTACTTC
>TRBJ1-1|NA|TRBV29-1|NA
CSAAGGGMNTEAFF
TGCAGCGCCGCAGGCGGAGGGATGAACACTGAAGCTTTCTTT
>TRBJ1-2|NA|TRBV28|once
CASLTVAAPKGYTF
TGTGCCAGCTTAACGGTGGCAGCCCCTAAAGGCTACACCTTC
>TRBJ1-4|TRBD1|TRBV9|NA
CASSVSGNRGHWEKLFF
TGTGCCAGCAGCGTATCCGGGAACAGGGGGCATTGGGAAAAACTGTTTTTT
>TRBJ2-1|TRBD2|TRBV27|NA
CASRTGLGAGGNNEQFF
TGTGCCAGCCGGACCGGACTAGGAGCGGGAGGTAACAATGAGCAGTTCTTC
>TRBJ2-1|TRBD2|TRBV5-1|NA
CASIEASGSYNEQFF
TGCGCCAGCATAGAGGCTAGCGGCTCATACAATGAGCAGTTCTTC
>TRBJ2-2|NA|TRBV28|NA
CASSFRRNTGELFF
TGTGCCAGCAGTTTTAGAAGGAACACCGGGGAGCTGTTTTTT
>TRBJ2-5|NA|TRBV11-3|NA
CASSSGPSQETQYF
TGTGCCAGCAGCTCGGGACCAAGCCAAGAGACCCAGTACTTC
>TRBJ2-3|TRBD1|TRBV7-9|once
CASSLESDRGTRF
TGTGCCAGCAGCTTAGAATCGGACAGGGGGACACGATTT
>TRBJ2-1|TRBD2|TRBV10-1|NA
CASSSSGPGEQFF
TGCGCCAGCAGCTCTAGCGGCCCCGGGGAGCAGTTCTTC
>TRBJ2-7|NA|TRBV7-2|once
CASSLAGTYEQYF
TGTGCCAGCAGCTTAGCCGGGACCTACGAGCAGTACTTC
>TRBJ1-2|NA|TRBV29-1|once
CSASTGAYGYTF
TGCAGCGCCTCGACAGGAGCCTATGGCTACACCTTC
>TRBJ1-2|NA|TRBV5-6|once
CASSYRDTNLNYGYTF
TGTGCCAGCAGCTATCGGGACACCAACCTAAACTATGGCTACACCTTC
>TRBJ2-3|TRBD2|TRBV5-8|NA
CASSLGDYLAGGPSDTQYF
TGTGCCAGCAGCTTAGGCGATTATCTAGCGGGAGGACCCTCGGATACGCAGTATTTT